A selection of T cell receptor beta chains follows, all from one sample in a study of T cells in localized non-small cell lung cancer. Clones were read by immunoSEQ multiplex PCR, and TCRdb kept only the in-frame ones, dropping some. The sample contains approximately 81,000 clones, more than 70% of which appear only once. This specimen consisted of peripheral blood, obtained before any cancer treatment. The receptors here all came from a woman aged 40-75 years with stage I squamous cell lung carcinoma. Both conserved end residues are part of each CDR3. The order of the fields is J gene, D gene, clone size, V gene, CDR3 protein. The D gene is left open where the match is weak. Clone size is given for some rows only: seen once, a few or many times, or a class if the clone is expanded.

j_call: TRBJ1-1; d_call: -; clone_size: -; v_call: TRBV7-8; cdr3_aa: CASSSHRARNTEAFF
j_call: TRBJ1-2; d_call: TRBD1; clone_size: -; v_call: TRBV6-6; cdr3_aa: CASRGPGKGGGYTF
j_call: TRBJ1-3; d_call: -; clone_size: -; v_call: TRBV6-1; cdr3_aa: CASTEGQGFGNTIYF
j_call: TRBJ1-2; d_call: -; clone_size: -; v_call: TRBV6-5; cdr3_aa: CASRRAGGYGYTF
j_call: TRBJ1-5; d_call: -; clone_size: -; v_call: TRBV7-3; cdr3_aa: CASSLHGNQPQHF
j_call: TRBJ2-7; d_call: TRBD1; clone_size: medium-sized; v_call: TRBV30; cdr3_aa: CAWSPTGPYEQYF
j_call: TRBJ1-4; d_call: -; clone_size: -; v_call: TRBV5-1; cdr3_aa: CASRGTVATNEKLFF
j_call: TRBJ2-3; d_call: TRBD1; clone_size: -; v_call: TRBV6-1; cdr3_aa: CATRVGQNTDTQYF
j_call: TRBJ2-5; d_call: -; clone_size: -; v_call: TRBV7-6; cdr3_aa: CASSLMGGAGKETQYF
j_call: TRBJ1-1; d_call: -; clone_size: -; v_call: TRBV7-3; cdr3_aa: CASSEGHQNTEAFF
j_call: TRBJ2-7; d_call: TRBD1; clone_size: -; v_call: TRBV10-3; cdr3_aa: CAIRDRVSYEQYF
j_call: TRBJ2-7; d_call: -; clone_size: -; v_call: TRBV11-1; cdr3_aa: CASSSFMDSYEQYF
j_call: TRBJ2-7; d_call: -; clone_size: -; v_call: TRBV6-1; cdr3_aa: CASSDNYEQYF
j_call: TRBJ1-4; d_call: -; clone_size: -; v_call: TRBV9; cdr3_aa: CASSVGPRVEKLFF
j_call: TRBJ1-3; d_call: -; clone_size: -; v_call: TRBV2; cdr3_aa: CATKWGLSSGNTIYF
j_call: TRBJ1-3; d_call: -; clone_size: -; v_call: TRBV2; cdr3_aa: CATSDLSGNTIYF
j_call: TRBJ2-7; d_call: TRBD1; clone_size: -; v_call: TRBV11-2; cdr3_aa: CASNLVGTGVYEQYF
j_call: TRBJ1-1; d_call: -; clone_size: -; v_call: TRBV29-1; cdr3_aa: CSVDSVSEAFF
j_call: TRBJ1-1; d_call: -; clone_size: -; v_call: TRBV19; cdr3_aa: CASSTLIGVGTEAFF
j_call: TRBJ1-1; d_call: -; clone_size: -; v_call: TRBV7-9; cdr3_aa: CASSSHPGGRTEAFF
j_call: TRBJ2-7; d_call: -; clone_size: -; v_call: TRBV9; cdr3_aa: CASSVSVTNQGEQYF
j_call: TRBJ2-3; d_call: -; clone_size: -; v_call: TRBV9; cdr3_aa: CASSVTGDTQYF
j_call: TRBJ2-3; d_call: -; clone_size: -; v_call: TRBV11-2; cdr3_aa: CASSVTGHVSTDTQYF
j_call: TRBJ1-6; d_call: -; clone_size: few; v_call: TRBV12-5; cdr3_aa: CASGIGTVKSPLHF
j_call: TRBJ2-2; d_call: -; clone_size: -; v_call: TRBV7-9; cdr3_aa: CASKDSGELFF
j_call: TRBJ1-5; d_call: -; clone_size: -; v_call: TRBV19; cdr3_aa: CASRMGENNQPQHF
j_call: TRBJ1-2; d_call: TRBD1; clone_size: -; v_call: TRBV7-9; cdr3_aa: CASSSRTGIYGYTF
j_call: TRBJ1-3; d_call: -; clone_size: -; v_call: TRBV2; cdr3_aa: CASSDEEKTIYF
j_call: TRBJ1-6; d_call: -; clone_size: -; v_call: TRBV9; cdr3_aa: CASSPAPSSYNSPLHF
j_call: TRBJ1-6; d_call: -; clone_size: few; v_call: TRBV2; cdr3_aa: CASMIREGWASPLHF
j_call: TRBJ2-2; d_call: -; clone_size: -; v_call: TRBV6-5; cdr3_aa: CASSYGENTGELFF
j_call: TRBJ1-1; d_call: -; clone_size: few; v_call: TRBV6-1; cdr3_aa: CASSVGSFEAFF
j_call: TRBJ2-1; d_call: TRBD2; clone_size: -; v_call: TRBV9; cdr3_aa: CASSLFSGTSGGDEQFF
j_call: TRBJ2-1; d_call: TRBD2; clone_size: -; v_call: TRBV28; cdr3_aa: CASSVSGGRYNEQFF
j_call: TRBJ2-5; d_call: TRBD1; clone_size: -; v_call: TRBV5-4; cdr3_aa: CASSDQGARETQYF
j_call: TRBJ1-2; d_call: -; clone_size: -; v_call: TRBV30; cdr3_aa: CAWSDRVVYGYTF
j_call: TRBJ2-2; d_call: TRBD2; clone_size: few; v_call: TRBV28; cdr3_aa: CASSLSGGASGELFF
j_call: TRBJ1-4; d_call: TRBD1; clone_size: -; v_call: TRBV5-5; cdr3_aa: CASSLRQGSNEKLFF
j_call: TRBJ2-1; d_call: -; clone_size: -; v_call: TRBV5-4; cdr3_aa: CASSLVGRTANEQFF
j_call: TRBJ2-5; d_call: TRBD2; clone_size: -; v_call: TRBV4-2; cdr3_aa: CASSQGTSGGAQETQYF
j_call: TRBJ1-5; d_call: -; clone_size: -; v_call: TRBV10-1; cdr3_aa: CASSESRHQPQHF
j_call: TRBJ2-4; d_call: TRBD1; clone_size: -; v_call: TRBV9; cdr3_aa: CASSVGPTGVENIQYF
j_call: TRBJ2-7; d_call: TRBD2; clone_size: -; v_call: TRBV4-1; cdr3_aa: CASSQGPGGETYEQYF
j_call: TRBJ2-5; d_call: TRBD1; clone_size: -; v_call: TRBV5-1; cdr3_aa: CASSLGIRDRGAQETQYF
j_call: TRBJ2-3; d_call: -; clone_size: -; v_call: TRBV7-6; cdr3_aa: CASSLEAGLSSDTQYF
j_call: TRBJ1-5; d_call: TRBD1; clone_size: once; v_call: TRBV9; cdr3_aa: CASSPGQGSLNQPQHF
j_call: TRBJ2-2; d_call: -; clone_size: -; v_call: TRBV7-2; cdr3_aa: CASSLVAGEAGELFF
j_call: TRBJ1-3; d_call: -; clone_size: -; v_call: TRBV7-9; cdr3_aa: CASSPRIPSGNTIYF
j_call: TRBJ1-2; d_call: -; clone_size: few; v_call: TRBV12-5; cdr3_aa: CASGLVNGYTF
j_call: TRBJ1-3; d_call: -; clone_size: -; v_call: TRBV4-2; cdr3_aa: CASSREMGQAGNTIYF
j_call: TRBJ2-4; d_call: -; clone_size: medium-sized; v_call: TRBV30; cdr3_aa: CAWSVKPLKNIQYF
j_call: TRBJ1-1; d_call: -; clone_size: -; v_call: TRBV2; cdr3_aa: CASSETGFTEAFF